The 15 T cell receptor beta chains reported below all come from one sample, sequenced in a study of blood T cell repertoires in COVID-19. The table came from immunoSEQ multiplex PCR; TCRdb's copy has only in-frame clones and leaves some out. The sample lists 150,000 to 160,000 clones, 80% occurring once. The sample comprised peripheral blood. All receptors derive from a man aged 55 to 70 with acute or convalescent COVID-19.

The gene calls are TRBV10-3 and TRBJ1-3; the match to TRBD1 covers 9 bases. V lost 6 bases and J lost 2; bases outside the gene matches: 11. Germline V gene sequence: CDR1 ENHRY, CDR2 SYGVKD. The CDR3 has 17 residues. Here the CDR3 DNA reads TGTGCCATCAGGAATCCGGGACAGGGATTGACTGGAAACACCATATATTTT. Protein sequence: CAIRNPGQGLTGNTIYF.

The chain joins TRBV27 to TRBJ1-1; TRBD1 might be the D (5 bases). Germline CDR1 and CDR2: MNHEY and SMNVEV (reference sequence). V was shortened by 4 bases and J by 4 bases, with 13 bases between the two germline ends. The CDR3 sequence is 14 residues long. The CDR3 loop is CASSSGRGFTEAFF. The CDR3 bases are TGTGCCAGCAGTTCGGGGCGGGGGTTCACTGAAGCTTTCTTT.

The V gene is TRBV6-5, the J gene TRBJ2-7; 7 nucleotides agree with TRBD1. Germline V gene sequence: CDR1 MNHEY, CDR2 SVGAGI. The CDR3 is 15 residues long. The junction had 10 bases not matched to a gene; V was cut back by 4 bases and J by 4 bases. In DNA, the CDR3 is TGTGCCAGCAGTTCACCGGGACAGACAACATACGAGCAGTACTTC. Residues: CASSSPGQTTYEQYF.

The V gene is TRBV7-2, the J gene TRBJ2-5; D is possibly TRBD2 (6 bases). The CDR3 sequence is 14 residues long. V was trimmed by 5 bases and J by 12 bases, leaving 22 bases between them. Germline CDR1 SGHTA, CDR2 FQGNSA. Here the CDR3 DNA reads TGTGCCAGCAGCCCCATGGGGGGACTGAACTCGGAGTACTTC. Amino acids: CASSPMGGLNSEYF.

This rearrangement joins TRBV19 to TRBJ2-2, with D maybe TRBD1 (5 bases). The CDR3 loop spans 15 amino acids. V lost 7 bases to trimming and J lost 4 bases, with 16 bases between them. Looked up from germline, CDR1 is LNHDA and CDR2 is SQIVND (reference sequence). CDR3: CASIPGAGPTGELFF. CDR3 DNA: TGTGCCAGTATCCCTGGGGCAGGGCCCACCGGGGAGCTGTTTTTT.

The chain links TRBV30 to TRBJ2-5, with TRBD2 identical over 9 bases. Germline loops: CDR1 GTSNPN, CDR2 SVGIG (reference sequence). This CDR3 region has 13 residues. The V gene end was trimmed by 3 bases and the J gene end by 7 bases; junction bases not matched to a gene: 6. In DNA, the CDR3 is TGTGCCTGGAGGATAGCGGGGGCAATGACCCAGTACTTC. It codes for CAWRIAGAMTQYF.

The chain is built from TRBV23-1 and TRBJ2-7, with D possibly matching TRBD1 (6 bases). TRBV23-1 falls under the ORF class, with uncertain function. This CDR3 is built from 19 residues. Trimming took 2 bases from V and 0 from J, leaving 23 bases between them. CDR3 residues: CASSQALQGSARSSYEQYF. CDR3 DNA: TGCGCCAGCAGTCAAGCTCTGCAGGGGTCGGCGCGAAGCTCCTACGAGCAGTACTTC.

This clone was detected a few times. The chain has TRBV3-1 (or the pseudogene TRBV3-2) and TRBJ1-2; perhaps TRBD1 as D (5 bases). This CDR3 is built from 13 residues. The V gene lost 4 bases and the J gene lost 6 bases, with 12 bases spanning the gap. Germline CDR1 and CDR2: LGHDT and YNNKEL (reference sequence). This CDR3 is CASSPGTGDGYTF. The DNA for the CDR3 is TGTGCCAGCAGCCCCGGGACGGGAGATGGCTACACCTTC.

In this sample, this clone turned up a few times. The chain carries TRBV2 and TRBJ2-2, with 12 bases identical to TRBD2. V trimming: 5 bases; J trimming: 5 bases; junction bases outside the gene matches: 3. The CDR3 totals 15 residues. Germline V lookup: CDR1 SNHLY, CDR2 FYNNEI. For the CDR3, the DNA is TGTGCCAGCAGTCCACTAGCGGGAGGTACCGGGGAGCTGTTTTTT. Its translation is CASSPLAGGTGELFF.

The V call is TRBV11-1, the J call TRBJ1-1, with D tentatively TRBD1 (6 bases). In germline, CDR1 is SGHAT, CDR2 FQDESV (reference sequence). Deletions cut 4 bases from V and 2 bases from J, with 14 bases between. The CDR3 is made up of 15 amino acids. DNA for the CDR3: TGTGCCAGCAGCTACTCACAGGGTTTAAACACTGAAGCTTTCTTT. Amino acids: CASSYSQGLNTEAFF.

This rearrangement joins TRBV24-1 to TRBJ2-3; D is unclear. Trimming removed 3 bases from V and 0 bases from J, with 6 bases in between. Germline V gives CDR1 KGHDR, CDR2 SFDVKD. The CDR3 spans 14 residues. CDR3 DNA: TGTGCCACCAGTGATCCCGGGAGCACAGATACGCAGTATTTT. Protein: CATSDPGSTDTQYF.

This clone was recorded once. The V call is TRBV18, the J call TRBJ1-6; maybe TRBD1 (5 bases). Germline lookup yields CDR1 KGHSH and CDR2 LQKENI. V dropped 2 bases and J dropped 10 bases, with 15 bases sitting between them. The CDR3 extends over 15 amino acids. The CDR3, as DNA: TGTGCCAGCTCACCATTCCAAGGAGGGGACTCACCCCTCCACTTT. It translates to CASSPFQGGDSPLHF. The full variable domain, rest sourced from reference TRBV18 and TRBJ1-6, is NAGVMQNPRHLVRRRGQEARLRCSPMKGHSHVYWYRQLPEEGLKFMVYLQKENIIDESGMPKERFSAEFPKEGPSILRIQQVVRGDSAAYFCASSPFQGGDSPLHFGNGTRLTVT.

The chain carries TRBV27 and TRBJ1-6, with D perhaps TRBD1 (5 bases). This CDR3 is built from 16 residues. Germline loops: CDR1 MNHEY, CDR2 SMNVEV (reference sequence). Trimming removed 2 bases from V and 4 bases from J, with 12 bases in between. CDR3 sequence: CASSLAQGLYNSPLHF. CDR3 coding DNA: TGTGCCAGCAGTTTAGCGCAGGGCTTGTATAATTCACCCCTCCACTTT.

The gene calls are TRBV15 and TRBJ2-5, with 9 positions matching TRBD2. CDR3 length equals 17 residues. Germline-derived CDR1 and CDR2 are LNHNV and YYDKDF (reference sequence). The junction had 8 bases not matched to a gene; V was cut back by 1 base and J by 2 bases. The CDR3 DNA follows: TGTGCCACCAGCAGAGGGTTAGCGGGAGCAGGGCAAGAGACCCAGTACTTC. It yields the protein CATSRGLAGAGQETQYF.

The V and J genes are TRBV6-2 or TRBV6-3 and TRBJ2-7; no firm D call. Looked up from germline, CDR1 is MNHEY and CDR2 is SVGEGT. V was shortened by 6 bases and J by 3 bases, with 15 bases between the two germline ends. The CDR3 length is 14 residues. The CDR3 nucleotides are TGTGCCAGCAGCCGACCGGGTCTAAACTACGAGCAGTACTTC. Translated, it gives CASSRPGLNYEQYF.